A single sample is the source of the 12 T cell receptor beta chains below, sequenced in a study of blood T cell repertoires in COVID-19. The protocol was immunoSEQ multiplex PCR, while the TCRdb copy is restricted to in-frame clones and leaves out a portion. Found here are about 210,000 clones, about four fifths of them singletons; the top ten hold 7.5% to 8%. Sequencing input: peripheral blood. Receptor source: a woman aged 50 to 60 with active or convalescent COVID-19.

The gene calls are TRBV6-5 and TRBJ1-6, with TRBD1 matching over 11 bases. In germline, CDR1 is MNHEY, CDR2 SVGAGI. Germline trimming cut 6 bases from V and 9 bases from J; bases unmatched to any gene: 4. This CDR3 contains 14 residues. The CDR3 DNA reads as TGTGCCAGCAGATACGGGACAGGGGGTTCACCCCTCCACTTT. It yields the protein CASRYGTGGSPLHF.

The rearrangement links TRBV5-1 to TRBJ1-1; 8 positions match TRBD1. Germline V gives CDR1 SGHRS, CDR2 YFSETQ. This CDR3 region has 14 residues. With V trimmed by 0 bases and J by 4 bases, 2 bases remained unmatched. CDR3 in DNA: TGCGCCAGCAGCTTGGCCGGACAGGGCACTGAAGCTTTCTTT. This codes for CASSLAGQGTEAFF.

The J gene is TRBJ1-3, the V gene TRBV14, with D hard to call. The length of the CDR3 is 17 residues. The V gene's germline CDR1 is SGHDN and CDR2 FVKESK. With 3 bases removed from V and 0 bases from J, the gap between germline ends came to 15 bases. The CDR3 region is CASSQTPGGYSGNTIYF. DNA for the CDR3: TGTGCCAGCAGCCAGACCCCGGGAGGCTACTCTGGAAACACCATATATTTT.

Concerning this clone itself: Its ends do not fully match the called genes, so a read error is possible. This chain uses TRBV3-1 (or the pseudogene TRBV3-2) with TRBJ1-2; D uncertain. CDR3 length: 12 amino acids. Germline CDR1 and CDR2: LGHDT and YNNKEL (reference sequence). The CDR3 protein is CASSQVEGGSSF. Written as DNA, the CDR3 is TGTGCCAGCAGCCAAGTAGAAGGAGGGAGCTCGTTC.

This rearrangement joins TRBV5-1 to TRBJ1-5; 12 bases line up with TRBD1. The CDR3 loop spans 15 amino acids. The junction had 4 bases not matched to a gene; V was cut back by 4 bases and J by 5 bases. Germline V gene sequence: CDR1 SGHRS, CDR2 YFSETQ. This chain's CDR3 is CASSPGTGGYQPQHF. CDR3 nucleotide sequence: TGCGCCAGCAGCCCCGGGACAGGGGGCTATCAGCCCCAGCATTTT.

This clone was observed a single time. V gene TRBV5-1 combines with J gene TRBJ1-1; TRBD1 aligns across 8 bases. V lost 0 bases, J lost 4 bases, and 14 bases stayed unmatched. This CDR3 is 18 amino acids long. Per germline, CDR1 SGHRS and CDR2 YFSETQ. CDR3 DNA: TGCGCCAGCAGCTTGGCCCTGGGACAGGCGGCCTCGGGCACTGAAGCTTTCTTT. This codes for CASSLALGQAASGTEAFF.

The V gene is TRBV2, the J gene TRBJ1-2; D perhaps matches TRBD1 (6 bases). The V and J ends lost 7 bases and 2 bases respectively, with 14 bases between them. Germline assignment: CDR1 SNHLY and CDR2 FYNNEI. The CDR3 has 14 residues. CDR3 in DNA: TGTGCCAGCACCGGAGGGGGGGCCAACTATGGCTACACCTTC. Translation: CASTGGGANYGYTF.

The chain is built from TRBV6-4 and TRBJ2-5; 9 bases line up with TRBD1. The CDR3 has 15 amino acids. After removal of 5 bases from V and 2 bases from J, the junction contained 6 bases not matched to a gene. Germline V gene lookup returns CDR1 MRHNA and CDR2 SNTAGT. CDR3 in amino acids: CASSPGQGKQETQYF. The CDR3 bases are TGTGCCAGCAGTCCCGGACAGGGGAAACAAGAGACCCAGTACTTC.

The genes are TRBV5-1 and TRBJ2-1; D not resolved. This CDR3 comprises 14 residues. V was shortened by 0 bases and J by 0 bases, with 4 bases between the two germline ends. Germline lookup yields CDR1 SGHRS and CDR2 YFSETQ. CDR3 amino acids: CASSLDSSYNEQFF. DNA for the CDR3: TGCGCCAGCAGCTTGGATAGCTCCTACAATGAGCAGTTCTTC.

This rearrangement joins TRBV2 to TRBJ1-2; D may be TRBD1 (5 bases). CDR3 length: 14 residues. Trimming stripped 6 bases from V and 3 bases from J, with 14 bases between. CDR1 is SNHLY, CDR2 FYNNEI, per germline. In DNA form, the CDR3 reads TGTGCCAGCAGCTGGGGGGGTCCTGACTATGGCTACACCTTC. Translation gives CASSWGGPDYGYTF.

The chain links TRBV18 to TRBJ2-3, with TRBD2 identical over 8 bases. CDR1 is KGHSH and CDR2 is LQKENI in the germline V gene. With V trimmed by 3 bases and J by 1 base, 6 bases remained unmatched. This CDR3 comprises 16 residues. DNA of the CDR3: TGTGCCAGCTCACCCGCGGGTAGCGGGGGCACAGATACGCAGTATTTT. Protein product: CASSPAGSGGTDTQYF.

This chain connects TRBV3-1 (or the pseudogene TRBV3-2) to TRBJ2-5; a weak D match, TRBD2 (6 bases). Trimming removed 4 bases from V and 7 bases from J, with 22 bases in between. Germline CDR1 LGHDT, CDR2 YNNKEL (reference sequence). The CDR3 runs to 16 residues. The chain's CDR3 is CASSPRVGGAWGTQYF. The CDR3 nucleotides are TGTGCCAGCAGCCCGCGAGTCGGAGGGGCATGGGGGACCCAGTACTTC.